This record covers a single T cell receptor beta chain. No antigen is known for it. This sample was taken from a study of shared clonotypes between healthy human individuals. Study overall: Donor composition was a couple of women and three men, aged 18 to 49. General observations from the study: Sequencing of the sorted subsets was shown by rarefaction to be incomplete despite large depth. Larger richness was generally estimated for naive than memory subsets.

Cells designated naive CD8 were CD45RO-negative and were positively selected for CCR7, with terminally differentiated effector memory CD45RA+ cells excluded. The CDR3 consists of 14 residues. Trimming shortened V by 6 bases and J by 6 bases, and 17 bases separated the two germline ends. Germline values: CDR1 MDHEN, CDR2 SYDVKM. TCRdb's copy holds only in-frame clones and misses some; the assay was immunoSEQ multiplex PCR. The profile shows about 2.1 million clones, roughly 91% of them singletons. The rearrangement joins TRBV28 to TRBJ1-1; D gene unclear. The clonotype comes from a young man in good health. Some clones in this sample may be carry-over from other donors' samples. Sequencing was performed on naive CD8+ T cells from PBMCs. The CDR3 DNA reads TGTGCCAGCAGCTCGCCTGATTACGTACCTGAAGCTTTCTTT. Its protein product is CASSSPDYVPEAFF.